This passage covers 21 T cell receptor beta chains from one sample sequenced in a study of patients and donors after allogeneic stem cell transplantation. One entry per CDR3 protein, called by TCRdb with MiXCR from the RT-PCR reads. This table has roughly 940,000 distinct CDR3 sequences, approximately 19% appearing once. The source material was blood, either unsorted or a sorted T cell fraction (not recorded which). These receptors were obtained from a human donor who was either an allogeneic HSCT recipient or a stem cell or donor lymphocyte infusion donor (not recorded which). It is not recorded whose cells these are; they may come from a transplant donor.

This clonotype came up a few times. This chain links TRBV20-1 with TRBJ1-1; 7 positions agree with TRBD1. The CDR3 runs 13 residues. V shed 5 bases and J 4 bases; nucleotides not matched to a gene: 7. Germline lookup yields CDR1 DFQATT and CDR2 SNEGSKA (reference sequence). The CDR3 DNA follows: TGCAGTGCTCCAATCCAGGGGGGCACTGAAGCTTTCTTT. Its protein is CSAPIQGGTEAFF.

The chain uses TRBV29-1 and TRBJ2-1; D ambiguous. Germline lookup yields CDR1 SQVTM and CDR2 ANQGSEA. V gave up 6 bases and J gave up 0 bases, with 9 bases separating them. This CDR3 has 13 residues. In nucleotides, the CDR3 is TGCAGCGTAGCATTGAGCTCCTACAATGAGCAGTTCTTC. Amino acids: CSVALSSYNEQFF.

This clonotype was detected a few times. The chain links TRBV7-9 to TRBJ2-5; TRBD1 might be the D (6 bases). Germline V gene lookup returns CDR1 SEHNR and CDR2 FQNEAQ (reference sequence). The CDR3 extends over 14 amino acids. Trimming removed 4 bases at V and 0 bases at J, with 9 bases between. For the CDR3, the DNA is TGTGCCAGCAGCTCAGGGACACACCAAGAGACCCAGTACTTC. This translates into CASSSGTHQETQYF. The complete variable domain, with remaining parts taken from reference TRBV7-9 and TRBJ2-5, reads DTGVSQNPRHKITKRGQNVTFRCDPISEHNRLYWYRQTLGQGPEFLTYFQNEAQLEKSRLLSDRFSAERPKGSFSTLEIQRTEQGDSAMYLCASSSGTHQETQYFGPGTRLLVL.

This clonotype was observed a handful of times. The chain couples TRBV20-1 to TRBJ1-1, with TRBD1 matching over 7 bases. CDR1 DFQATT and CDR2 SNEGSKA come from the germline V gene (reference sequence). The V gene end was trimmed by 6 bases and the J gene end by 4 bases; junction bases not matched to a gene: 11. The CDR3 has 14 amino acids. The CDR3 region has the DNA TGCAGTGCCATCTCCCCCGACAGGGCCACTGAAGCTTTCTTT. Encoded protein: CSAISPDRATEAFF.

This clonotype has just a few counts. This chain uses TRBV20-1 with TRBJ2-7; the D gene is possibly TRBD2 (5 bases). Germline CDR1 and CDR2: DFQATT and SNEGSKA (reference sequence). This CDR3 contains 14 residues. CDR3 nucleotide sequence: TGCGCCAAAAATACCGCCGGGGATTTTTACGAGCAGTACTTC. Amino acids: CAKNTAGDFYEQYF.

This sequence joins TRBV7-9 and TRBJ2-5, with 11 bases fitting TRBD2. The germline V gene has CDR1 SEHNR and CDR2 FQNEAQ (reference sequence). V was clipped by 3 bases and J by 4 bases; unmatched bases: 4. The CDR3 length is 15 residues. The CDR3 DNA reads TGTGCCAGCAGCTTCCCGACTAGCGGGACAGAGACCCAGTACTTC. Protein: CASSFPTSGTETQYF.

This clonotype was seen more than once but under ten times. The gene calls are TRBV24-1 and TRBJ1-3; D uncertain. Deletions cut 9 bases from V and 4 bases from J, with 12 bases between. Germline V gene sequence: CDR1 KGHDR, CDR2 SFDVKD. The CDR3 loop spans 13 amino acids. The DNA of the CDR3 is TGTGCCACCTCGGGTACGGAAGGAAACACCATATATTTT. It translates to CATSGTEGNTIYF.

The DNA for the CDR3 is TGTGCCAGCAGACCCCTCAGGGGGAGAAGCACAGATACGCAGTATTTT. As protein: CASRPLRGRSTDTQYF. The V gene is TRBV12-3 or TRBV12-4, the J gene TRBJ2-3; 7 bases match TRBD1. The CDR3 totals 16 residues. The trim removed 6 bases at V and 0 bases at J, leaving 9 bases unmatched.

There are a few counts of this clonotype. This chain links TRBV6-5 with TRBJ1-2; D gene uncertain. Trimming stripped 5 bases from V and 4 bases from J, with 8 bases between. CDR1 and CDR2 (germline): MNHEY, SVGAGI. There are 12 residues in the CDR3. CDR3 DNA: TGTGCCAGCAGTCAAATGGGCTATGGCTACACCTTC. The encoded protein is CASSQMGYGYTF.

V usage is TRBV12-3 or TRBV12-4 and J usage is TRBJ1-1; D is undetermined. V was trimmed by 2 bases and J by 10 bases, leaving 14 bases between them. This CDR3 contains 13 residues. CDR3 residues: CASSLMRDGVAFF. CDR3 nucleotide sequence: TGTGCCAGCAGTTTAATGCGGGATGGAGTAGCTTTCTTT.

There are many counts of this clonotype. Relative to the germline gene, one junction end is altered; a read error may explain this. This chain uses TRBV6-5 with TRBJ2-3; D perhaps matches TRBD2 (6 bases). CDR3 length: 12 amino acids. Germline V gives CDR1 MNHEY, CDR2 SVGAGI. CDR3 nucleotides: TGTGCCAGCAGTTACTATTCCCCGGGACTTGCCTTT. It is translated as CASSYYSPGLAF.

This clonotype has only a few counts. This sequence joins TRBV29-1 and TRBJ2-7, with TRBD1 matching over 7 bases. The CDR3 has 12 amino acids. Germline V gene lookup returns CDR1 SQVTM and CDR2 ANQGSEA. Trimming cost V 4 bases and J 7 bases; bases outside gene matches: 7. The CDR3 reads CSVVGQSGEQYF. DNA of the CDR3: TGCAGCGTTGTGGGACAGAGTGGAGAGCAGTACTTC.

This chain links TRBV3-1 with TRBJ2-5, with 7 bases matching TRBD2. Germline V gene sequence: CDR1 LGHDT, CDR2 YNNKEL (reference sequence). V lost 0 bases and J lost 9; bases outside the gene matches: 10. The CDR3 contains 15 residues. CDR3 sequence: CASSQDSGLPRAQYF. The CDR3 nucleotides are TGTGCCAGCAGCCAAGATTCGGGACTACCTAGGGCCCAGTACTTC.

The chain employs TRBV7-9 and TRBJ2-7, with TRBD1 identical over 10 bases. The length of the CDR3 is 15 residues. The V and J ends lost 6 bases and 3 bases, in that order; junction bases with no gene match: 8. CDR1 and CDR2 (germline): SEHNR, FQNEAQ (reference sequence). The CDR3 loop reads CASSTTGTGVYEQYF. The CDR3 region has the DNA TGTGCCAGCAGTACCACCGGGACAGGGGTCTACGAGCAGTACTTC. The entire variable domain, with the rest obtained from reference TRBV7-9 and TRBJ2-7, is as follows: DTGVSQNPRHKITKRGQNVTFRCDPISEHNRLYWYRQTLGQGPEFLTYFQNEAQLEKSRLLSDRFSAERPKGSFSTLEIQRTEQGDSAMYLCASSTTGTGVYEQYFGPGTRLTVT.

The sample holds a few counts of this clonotype. The chain couples TRBV6-5 to TRBJ1-1; D call uncertain. This CDR3 contains 17 residues. CDR1 and CDR2 (germline): MNHEY, SVGAGI. Trimming left V 4 bases short and J 5 bases short, with 23 bases between. The DNA of the CDR3 is TGTGCCAGCAGTTCAGGACGGATTTCCCCTTCGAGGACTGAAGCTTTCTTT. Protein: CASSSGRISPSRTEAFF.

J is TRBJ2-7 and V is TRBV20-1, with 8 bases lining up with TRBD1. The CDR3 is 14 amino acids. Trimming at V came to 6 bases and at J to 3 bases, leaving 10 bases not matched to a gene. The V gene's germline CDR1 is DFQATT and CDR2 SNEGSKA (reference sequence). The CDR3 is CSARRQGRIYEQYF. The CDR3 DNA is TGCAGTGCGAGAAGACAGGGGAGGATCTACGAGCAGTACTTC.

This clonotype was recorded many times. V and J are TRBV29-1 and TRBJ2-7, with D possibly matching TRBD1 (6 bases). Trimming pared 0 bases from V and 5 bases from J, leaving 8 bases between. The CDR3 extends over 12 amino acids. Looked up from germline, CDR1 is SQVTM and CDR2 is ANQGSEA. The CDR3 loop reads CSVEDQGNEQYF. DNA of the CDR3: TGCAGCGTTGAAGATCAGGGGAACGAGCAGTACTTC.

V and J are TRBV20-1 and TRBJ2-3; 11 positions agree with TRBD2. The CDR3 covers 15 residues. Trimming at V came to 3 bases and at J to 12 bases, leaving 14 bases not matched to a gene. CDR1 is DFQATT and CDR2 is SNEGSKA in the germline V gene (reference sequence). CDR3 amino acids: CSASPGTSGNEGQYF. The CDR3 DNA is TGCAGTGCTAGCCCCGGGACTAGCGGAAACGAGGGCCAGTATTTT.

The V gene is TRBV11-3, the J gene TRBJ2-2, with 10 positions matching TRBD1. The CDR3 length is 15 residues. Germline V lookup: CDR1 SGHNT, CDR2 YENEEA. V shed 5 bases and J 7 bases; nucleotides not matched to a gene: 7. CDR3 DNA: TGTGCCAGCAGCCGACAGGGGGCGCGGAACGGGGAGCTGTTTTTT. Translating it yields CASSRQGARNGELFF.

The chain combines TRBV10-3 with TRBJ2-7; D is unclear. The CDR3 consists of 11 residues. Per germline, CDR1 ENHRY and CDR2 SYGVKD. Trimming took 2 bases from V and 7 from J, leaving 6 bases between them. CDR3 residues: CAISELAEQYF. In nucleotides, the CDR3 is TGTGCCATCAGTGAGCTGGCGGAGCAGTACTTC.

This clonotype has more than one count but fewer than ten. The V gene is TRBV12-3 or TRBV12-4, the J gene TRBJ2-7; the D gene is possibly TRBD1 (5 bases). The V gene lost 7 bases and the J gene lost 6 bases, with 10 bases spanning the gap. The CDR3 is made up of 11 amino acids. CDR3 loop: CASTAGIEQYF. The CDR3 bases are TGTGCCAGCACGGCAGGGATCGAGCAGTACTTC.